This T cell receptor beta chain is from a study of T cells in Graves' hyperthyroidism and ophthalmopathy. Study-level findings and limits: Through a model of 13 V-J features, ophthalmopathy was separated from stable hyperthyroidism.

The CDR3 length is 17 residues. Germline loops: CDR1 MDHEN, CDR2 SYDVKM. Losses at the gene ends were 6 bases for V and 4 bases for J; bases not matched to a gene: 14. The study left out patients who had uncontrolled infection, other autoimmune disease, pregnancy or lactation. Diagnoses used clinical symptoms, serum thyroxine and TRAb, thyroid ultrasound and orbital computed tomography. PBMCs were derived from 9.5 to 10 ml fresh peripheral blood. Using RNA transcripts as the source, TCR beta CDR3 regions were amplified. The TCR CDR3 was amplified in a first-round RT-PCR using the HTBI primer set. TCRdb reanalysed the multiplex PCR reads using MiXCR and keeps one entry per CDR3 protein. The sample yields approximately 370,000 distinct CDR3 sequences, approximately 18% seen once. Many counts were recorded for this clonotype. Its antigen is still unknown.

The TCR was taken from a woman in her twenties or thirties with Graves' hyperthyroidism that later progressed to Graves' ophthalmopathy. Specimen: blood. The chain joins TRBV28 to TRBJ2-1; 8 nucleotides match TRBD2. CDR3 region: CASSPEERGRYYNEQFF. For the CDR3, the DNA is TGTGCCAGCAGCCCCGAGGAGCGGGGGAGATATTACAATGAGCAGTTCTTC.